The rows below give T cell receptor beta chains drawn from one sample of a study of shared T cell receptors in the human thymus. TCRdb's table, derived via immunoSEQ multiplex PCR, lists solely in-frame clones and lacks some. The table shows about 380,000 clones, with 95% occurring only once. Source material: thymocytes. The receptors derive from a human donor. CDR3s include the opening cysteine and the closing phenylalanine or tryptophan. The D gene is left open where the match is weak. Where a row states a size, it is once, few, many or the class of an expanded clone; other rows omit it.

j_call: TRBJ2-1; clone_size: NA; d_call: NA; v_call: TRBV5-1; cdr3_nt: TGCGCCAGCAGCTTGTGGGCGGGGGCTTCCCACAATGAGCAGTTCTTC; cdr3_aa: CASSLWAGASHNEQFF
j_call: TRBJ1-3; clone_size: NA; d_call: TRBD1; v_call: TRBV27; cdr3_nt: TGTGCCAGCAGCCAACAGGGGGTAGGCTCTGGAAACACCATATATTTT; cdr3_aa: CASSQQGVGSGNTIYF
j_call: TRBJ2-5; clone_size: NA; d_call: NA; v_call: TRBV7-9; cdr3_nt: TGTGCCAGCAGCCCCAGGGGCAACCAAGAGACCCAGTACTTC; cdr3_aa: CASSPRGNQETQYF
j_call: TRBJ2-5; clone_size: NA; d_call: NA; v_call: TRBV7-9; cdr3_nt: TGTGCCAGCAGCTTACTGGGGAAGTACCAAGAGACCCAGTACTTC; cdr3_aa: CASSLLGKYQETQYF
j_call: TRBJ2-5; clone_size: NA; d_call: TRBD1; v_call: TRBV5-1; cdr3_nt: TGCGCCAGCAGCTTGGCAGGGGGCATTCAAGAGACCCAGTACTTC; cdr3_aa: CASSLAGGIQETQYF
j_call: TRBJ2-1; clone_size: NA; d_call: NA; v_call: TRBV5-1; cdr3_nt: TGCGCCAGCAGCTCCGTGGTACCGGGACTCTGCAATGAGCAGTTCTTC; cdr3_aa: CASSSVVPGLCNEQFF
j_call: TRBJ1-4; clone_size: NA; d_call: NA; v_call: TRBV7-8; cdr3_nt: TGTGCCAGCAGCTTAGCGCGGGGAGGGATGGGAAAACTGTTTTTT; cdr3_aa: CASSLARGGMGKLFF
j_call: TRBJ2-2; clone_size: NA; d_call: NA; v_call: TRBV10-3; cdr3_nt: TGTGCCATCAGTGATCGGGCCAGCAGGCGGATCACCGGGGAGCTGTTTTTT; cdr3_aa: CAISDRASRRITGELFF
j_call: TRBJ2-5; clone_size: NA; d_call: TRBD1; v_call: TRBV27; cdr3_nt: TGTGCCAGCAGTTTTCGGACAGGCCAAGAGACCCAGTACTTC; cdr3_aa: CASSFRTGQETQYF
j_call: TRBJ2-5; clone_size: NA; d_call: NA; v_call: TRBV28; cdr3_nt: TGTGCCAGCAGCCTAGGGCGGGGAGAGACCCAGTACTTC; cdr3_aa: CASSLGRGETQYF
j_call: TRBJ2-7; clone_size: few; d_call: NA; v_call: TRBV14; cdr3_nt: TGTGCCAGCAGCCAACTGACAGGCAGGTTGGTGCAGTACTTC; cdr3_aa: CASSQLTGRLVQYF
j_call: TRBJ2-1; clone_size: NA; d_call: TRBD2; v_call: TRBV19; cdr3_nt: TGTGCCAGTTCTCCGGGACTAGCGGGAGGGTACAATGAGCAGTTCTTC; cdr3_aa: CASSPGLAGGYNEQFF
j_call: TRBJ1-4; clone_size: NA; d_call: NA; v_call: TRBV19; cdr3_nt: TGTGCCAGTAGTATCCGGGAAGGCCTCAATGAAAAACTGTTTTTT; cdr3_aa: CASSIREGLNEKLFF
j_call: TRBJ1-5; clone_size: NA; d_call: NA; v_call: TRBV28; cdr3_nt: TGTGCCAGCAGTTTAAAACAGGAAACCAATCAGCCCCAGCATTTT; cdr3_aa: CASSLKQETNQPQHF
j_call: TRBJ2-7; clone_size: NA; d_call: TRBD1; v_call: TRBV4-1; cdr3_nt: TGCGCCAGCAGCCAAGATCGGACAGGGGCAAGGGGTCCCTACTACGAGCAGTACTTC; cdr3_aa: CASSQDRTGARGPYYEQYF
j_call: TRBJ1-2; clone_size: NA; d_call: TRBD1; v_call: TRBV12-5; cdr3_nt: TGTGCTAGTGGTACCAAAAATCCCCGCGGACAGGGTCACAACTATGGCTACACCTTC; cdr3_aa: CASGTKNPRGQGHNYGYTF
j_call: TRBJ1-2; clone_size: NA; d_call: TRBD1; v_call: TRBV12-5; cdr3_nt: TGTGCTAGTGGTTTGGGACCCAGACAGGGGGCATGGGGCTACACCTTC; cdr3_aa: CASGLGPRQGAWGYTF
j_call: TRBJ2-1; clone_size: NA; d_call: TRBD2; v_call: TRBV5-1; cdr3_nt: TGCGCCAGCAGCTCCCGAGGGGCGGGAGTCCCCTACAATGAGCAGTTCTTC; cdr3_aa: CASSSRGAGVPYNEQFF
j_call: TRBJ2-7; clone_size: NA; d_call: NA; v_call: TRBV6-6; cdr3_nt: TGTGCCAGCAGTCCCCTGGGCAGGGCCCACGAGCAGTACTTC; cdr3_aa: CASSPLGRAHEQYF
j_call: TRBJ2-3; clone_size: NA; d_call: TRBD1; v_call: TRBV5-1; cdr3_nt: TGCGCCAGCAGCATAGGGACAGCGTTTAGCACAGATACGCAGTATTTT; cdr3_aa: CASSIGTAFSTDTQYF
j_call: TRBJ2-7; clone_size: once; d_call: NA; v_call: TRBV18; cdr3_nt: TGTGCCAGCTCACCGACAGATCGGAGCCGCTCCTACGAGCAGTACTTC; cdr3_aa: CASSPTDRSRSYEQYF
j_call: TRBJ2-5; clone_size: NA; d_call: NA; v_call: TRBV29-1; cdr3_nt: TGCAGCGTTGAAGGAGCTCTCCAAGAGACCCAGTACTTC; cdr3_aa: CSVEGALQETQYF
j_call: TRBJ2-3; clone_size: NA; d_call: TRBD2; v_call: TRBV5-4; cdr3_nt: TGTGCCAGCAGCTTGTCGGGCGGGAGAGTAGATACGCAGTATTTT; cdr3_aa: CASSLSGGRVDTQYF
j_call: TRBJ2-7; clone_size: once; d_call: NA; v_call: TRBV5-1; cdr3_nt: TGCGCCAGCAGGTCAAATCAGGGGGGGTACGAGCAGTACTTC; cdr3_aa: CASRSNQGGYEQYF
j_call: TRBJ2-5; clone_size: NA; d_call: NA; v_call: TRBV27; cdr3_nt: TGTGCCAGCTCCCCTGGGCTGGGGTGGGAACTCCAAGAGACCCAGTACTTC; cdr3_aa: CASSPGLGWELQETQYF
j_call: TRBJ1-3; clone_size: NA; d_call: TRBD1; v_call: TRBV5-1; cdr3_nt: TGCGCCAGCAGCATCGAAGGGGGCGCGTATAGAAACACCATATATTTT; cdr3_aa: CASSIEGGAYRNTIYF
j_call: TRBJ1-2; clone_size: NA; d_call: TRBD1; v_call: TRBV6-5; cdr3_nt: TGTGCCAGCAGAACAGGGGGCGAAGGCTACACCTTC; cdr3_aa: CASRTGGEGYTF
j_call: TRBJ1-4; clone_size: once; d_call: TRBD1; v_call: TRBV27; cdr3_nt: TGTGCCAGCAGCCTGGGACAGCCTGCAACTAATGAAAAACTGTTTTTT; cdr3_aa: CASSLGQPATNEKLFF
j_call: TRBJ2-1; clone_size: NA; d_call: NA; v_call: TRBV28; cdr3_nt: TGTGCCAGCACCCAGTCGGTCAGCCCGAGCTCCTACAATGAGCAGTTCTTC; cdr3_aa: CASTQSVSPSSYNEQFF
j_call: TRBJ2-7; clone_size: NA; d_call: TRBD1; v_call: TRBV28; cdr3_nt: TGTGCCAGCAGTTACACTAAGGGGGACAGGGGCTACGAGCAGTACTTC; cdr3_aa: CASSYTKGDRGYEQYF
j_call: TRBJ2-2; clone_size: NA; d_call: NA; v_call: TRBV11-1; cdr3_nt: TGTGCCAGCAGCTTAGTCGCGGGTTCAGACACCGGGGAGCTGTTTTTT; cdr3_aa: CASSLVAGSDTGELFF
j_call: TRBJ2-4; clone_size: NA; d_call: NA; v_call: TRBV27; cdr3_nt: TGTGCCAGCAGTTTGTTAGCCAAAAACATTCAGTACTTC; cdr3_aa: CASSLLAKNIQYF
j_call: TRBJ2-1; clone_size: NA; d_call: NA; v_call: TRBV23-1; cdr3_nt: TGCGCCAGCAGATACCAGGGGGGGGACTACAATGAGCAGTTCTTC; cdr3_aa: CASRYQGGDYNEQFF
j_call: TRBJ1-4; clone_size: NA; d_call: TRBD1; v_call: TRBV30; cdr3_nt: TGTGCCTGGAGTGACATGTTTCCGGGACAGATTAATGAAAAACTGTTTTTT; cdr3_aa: CAWSDMFPGQINEKLFF
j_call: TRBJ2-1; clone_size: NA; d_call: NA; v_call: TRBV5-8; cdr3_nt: TGTGCCAGCACTCCCCTCAGTGAGCAGTTCTTC; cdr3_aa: CASTPLSEQFF
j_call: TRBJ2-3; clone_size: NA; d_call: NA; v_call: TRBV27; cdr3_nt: TGTGCCAGCCATTCTAGCACAGATACGCAGTATTTT; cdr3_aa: CASHSSTDTQYF
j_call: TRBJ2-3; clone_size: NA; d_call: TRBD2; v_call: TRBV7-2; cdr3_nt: TGTGCCAGCAGCTTCCCGACTAGCGGGAGGGCCAGGGGCACAGATACGCAGTATTTT; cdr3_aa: CASSFPTSGRARGTDTQYF
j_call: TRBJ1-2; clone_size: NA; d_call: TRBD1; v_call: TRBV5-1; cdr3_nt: TGCGCCAGCAGCACGGGACAGCTTTATGGCTACACCTTC; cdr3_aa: CASSTGQLYGYTF
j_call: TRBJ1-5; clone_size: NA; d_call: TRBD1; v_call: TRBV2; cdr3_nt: TGTGCCAGCAGTGAGTATCCAGGGGGCGAGGTATTTCAGCCCCAGCATTTT; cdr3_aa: CASSEYPGGEVFQPQHF